Given below is one T cell receptor beta chain in context. Its target is not known. The germline V and J ends were trimmed by 7 bases and 2 bases, with 15 bases remaining between them. Germline V CDR1 and CDR2: MGHDK, SYGVNS. CDR3 length equals 14 residues. The data are from a study of cytomegalovirus exposure and HLA in healthy donors. Study background: About 79 million unique TCRs from HLA-typed donors were held in an early data release. The study's findings and limits: The authors later linked a missense DCLRE1C variant to TCR beta V- and J-gene trimming. An Asian-associated ancestry cluster reportedly showed fewer N-insertions than the roughly 670-donor mean in a later analysis.

Primers included in the PCR were 60 Vbeta and 13 Jbeta primers. This table comes from immunoSEQ multiplex PCR, and its TCRdb copy is limited to in-frame clones, with some not included. The sample includes 130,000 or so clones, around 75% of them seen just once. This TCR was recovered from a man aged 30 to 45 in good health and CMV-seronegative. Sequenced input: PBMCs. The gene calls are TRBV25-1 and TRBJ2-7; D gene ambiguous. The CDR3 region is CASINRVAPYEQYF. The CDR3 DNA reads as TGTGCCAGCATTAATCGGGTAGCACCCTACGAGCAGTACTTC.